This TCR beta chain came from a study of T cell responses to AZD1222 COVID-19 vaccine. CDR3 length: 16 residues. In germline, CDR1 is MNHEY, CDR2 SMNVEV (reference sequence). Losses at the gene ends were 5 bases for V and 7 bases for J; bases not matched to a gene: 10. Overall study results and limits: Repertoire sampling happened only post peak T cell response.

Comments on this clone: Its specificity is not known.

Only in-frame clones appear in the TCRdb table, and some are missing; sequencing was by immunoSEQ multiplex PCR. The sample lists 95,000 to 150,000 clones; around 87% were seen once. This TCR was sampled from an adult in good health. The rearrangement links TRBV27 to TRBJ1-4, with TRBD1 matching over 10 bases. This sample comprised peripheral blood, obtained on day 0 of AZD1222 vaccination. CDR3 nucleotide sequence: TGTGCCAGCAGTAGGGACAGGGGCCGCCTGGGTGAAAAACTGTTTTTT. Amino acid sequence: CASSRDRGRLGEKLFF.